Sequencing of this T cell receptor (beta chain) was carried out in a study of T cell responses to AZD1222 COVID-19 vaccine. CDR1 GTSNPN and CDR2 SVGIG come from the germline V gene (reference sequence). This CDR3 comprises 14 residues. V lost 3 bases and J lost 2; bases outside the gene matches: 6. The table came from immunoSEQ multiplex PCR; TCRdb's copy has only in-frame clones and leaves some out. Among approximately 100,000 clones listed, 90% were seen once. Specimen: peripheral blood, collected on day 0 of AZD1222 vaccination. The receptor comes from an adult in good health. This rearrangement joins TRBV30 to TRBJ1-1, with 7 bases that match TRBD1. CDR3 sequence: CAWSRGQFNTEAFF. The DNA of the CDR3 is TGTGCCTGGAGCCGGGGACAGTTTAACACTGAAGCTTTCTTT.